Shown below are 16 T cell receptor beta chains from a single sample sequenced in a study of shared clonotypes between healthy human individuals. Sequencing used immunoSEQ multiplex PCR; TCRdb keeps in-frame clones, though not all of them. The sample has some 1.5 million clones; about 96% are singletons. The sequenced sample was naive CD4+ T cells sorted from blood. Subset meaning: CD45RA+ positively selected. These receptor sequences come from a young man in good health.

V usage is TRBV7-2 and J usage is TRBJ1-5; a weak D match, TRBD1 (6 bases). V gave up 5 bases and J gave up 1 base, with 15 bases separating them. The CDR3 has 16 amino acids. Germline V CDR1 and CDR2: SGHTA, FQGNSA. Here the CDR3 DNA reads TGTGCCAGCAGCCAGCAGGGGTTGGGCAGCAATCAGCCCCAGCATTTT. Translation: CASSQQGLGSNQPQHF. Based on the CDR3 plus reference TRBV7-2 and TRBJ1-5, the full variable domain is GAGVSQSPSNKVTEKGKDVELRCDPISGHTALYWYRQSLGQGLEFLIYFQGNSAPDKSGLPSDRFSAERTGGSVSTLTIQRTQQEDSAVYLCASSQQGLGSNQPQHFGDGTRLSIL.

This clone was found once. This chain links TRBV14 with TRBJ2-2, with TRBD2 identical over 10 bases. Germline V gene lookup returns CDR1 SGHDN and CDR2 FVKESK. V trimming: 5 bases; J trimming: 1 base; junction bases outside the gene matches: 7. This CDR3 has 17 residues. The CDR3 bases are TGTGCCAGCAGCAAGTCACTAGCGGGATTGAACACCGGGGAGCTGTTTTTT. Translation gives CASSKSLAGLNTGELFF.

Concerning this clone itself: This specimen includes other DNA sequences encoding the same CDR3. V and J are TRBV6-5 and TRBJ1-1; 7 nucleotides match TRBD1. The V segment lost 5 bases and the J segment 0 bases; nucleotides outside the gene matches: 3. Germline V lookup: CDR1 MNHEY, CDR2 SVGAGI. The CDR3 covers 14 residues. The CDR3: CASSRTGLNTEAFF. The CDR3 DNA reads as TGTGCCAGCAGTCGGACAGGTTTGAACACTGAAGCTTTCTTT.

J is TRBJ2-7 and V is TRBV25-1, with D unresolved. Trimming stripped 7 bases from V and 0 bases from J, with 4 bases between. The CDR3 covers 11 residues. CDR1 and CDR2 (germline): MGHDK, SYGVNS. The CDR3: CASTSSYEQYF. As DNA, the CDR3 is TGTGCCAGCACCAGCTCCTACGAGCAGTACTTC.

The J gene is TRBJ2-2, the V gene TRBV13, with D possibly TRBD1 on 7 matching bases. The length of the CDR3 is 17 residues. Germline CDR1 reads PRHDT; CDR2 reads FYEKMQ (reference sequence). Trimming took off 2 bases at V and 4 bases at J, with 17 bases between the two ends. CDR3 residues: CASSLRSQGGITGELFF. CDR3 nucleotide sequence: TGTGCCAGCAGCTTAAGGTCTCAGGGGGGTATCACCGGGGAGCTGTTTTTT.

The genes are TRBV25-1 and TRBJ2-2; D may correspond to TRBD1 or TRBD2 (5 bases each). The CDR3 is 12 amino acids. Germline V gene lookup returns CDR1 MGHDK and CDR2 SYGVNS. The V end was cut by 6 bases, the J end by 6 bases, with 8 bases between. The CDR3: CASRGVAGELFF. CDR3 DNA sequence: TGTGCCAGCAGGGGGGTAGCCGGGGAGCTGTTTTTT.

The rearrangement uses TRBV18 and TRBJ2-1; D perhaps matches TRBD1 (6 bases). The germline V and J ends were trimmed by 5 bases and 7 bases, with 9 bases remaining between them. The germline V gene encodes CDR1 KGHSH and CDR2 LQKENI. The CDR3 consists of 12 residues. The CDR3 region has the DNA TGTGCCAGCTCAGGACAGAGGAATGAGCAGTTCTTC. It is translated as CASSGQRNEQFF.

This clone was found once. The rearrangement joins TRBV6-1 to TRBJ2-2; D possibly matches TRBD1 or TRBD2 (6 bases each). The germline V and J ends were trimmed by 2 bases and 2 bases, with 9 bases remaining between them. Germline V gene lookup returns CDR1 MNHNS and CDR2 SASEGT. The CDR3 has 15 amino acids. The CDR3 spells CASSERGANTGELFF. CDR3 bases: TGTGCCAGCAGTGAAAGGGGGGCTAACACCGGGGAGCTGTTTTTT.

The chain combines TRBV7-9 with TRBJ2-1; D is possibly TRBD2 (5 bases). Deletions cut 3 bases from V and 3 bases from J, with 15 bases between. Germline CDR1 is SEHNR and CDR2 is FQNEAQ (reference sequence). This CDR3 has 16 residues. The CDR3 protein is CASSLGVLENYNEQFF. CDR3 bases: TGTGCCAGCAGCTTGGGAGTCCTAGAGAACTACAATGAGCAGTTCTTC.

This clone was seen once. The J gene is TRBJ2-5, the V gene TRBV5-1; TRBD2 agrees at 8 bases. This CDR3 is 14 amino acids long. V dropped 2 bases and J dropped 5; count of bases not matched to a gene: 5. Germline V gene lookup returns CDR1 SGHRS and CDR2 YFSETQ. CDR3 sequence: CASSLAGVAETQYF. The CDR3 DNA reads TGCGCCAGCAGCTTAGCGGGAGTGGCTGAGACCCAGTACTTC.

The J gene is TRBJ2-1, the V gene TRBV5-4; D gene uncertain. The CDR3 is 12 amino acids. V was cut by 4 bases and J by 7 bases, with 9 bases left in between. Germline loops: CDR1 SGHNT, CDR2 YYREEE (reference sequence). The CDR3 loop reads CASSIIKNEQFF. CDR3 bases: TGTGCCAGCAGCATAATAAAGAATGAGCAGTTCTTC.

The chain has TRBV11-2 and TRBJ2-1; unclear D gene. V was pared by 2 bases and J by 8 bases, with 10 bases between. The CDR3 loop spans 13 amino acids. The germline V gene has CDR1 SGHAT and CDR2 FQNNGV. DNA for the CDR3: TGTGCCAGCAGCTTACCCCTTAGCTATGAGCAGTTCTTC. This encodes CASSLPLSYEQFF. The full variable domain, rest sourced from reference TRBV11-2 and TRBJ2-1, is EAGVAQSPRYKIIEKRQSVAFWCNPISGHATLYWYQQILGQGPKLLIQFQNNGVVDDSQLPKDRFSAERLKGVDSTLKIQPAKLEDSAVYLCASSLPLSYEQFFGPGTRLTVL.

The chain is built from TRBV5-4 and TRBJ2-3, with TRBD2 as a possible D gene (6 bases). In germline, CDR1 is SGHNT, CDR2 YYREEE (reference sequence). With 0 bases removed from V and 0 bases from J, the gap between germline ends came to 8 bases. There are 15 residues in the CDR3. The CDR3 nucleotides read TGTGCCAGCAGCTTGGATCTAGCGAGCACAGATACGCAGTATTTT. Residues: CASSLDLASTDTQYF.

Regarding this clone: Additional DNA sequences in this sample encode the identical CDR3. The chain is built from TRBV14 and TRBJ2-3, with D perhaps matching TRBD1 (6 bases). The CDR3 spans 15 residues. V gave up 0 bases and J gave up 3 bases, with 10 bases separating them. Germline CDR1 reads SGHDN; CDR2 reads FVKESK. The CDR3 loop is CASSQETGFTDTQYF. The CDR3 DNA sequence: TGTGCCAGCAGCCAAGAGACAGGTTTTACAGATACGCAGTATTTT.

The chain joins TRBV11-2 to TRBJ2-1; 7 bases agree with TRBD1. Germline CDR1 and CDR2: SGHAT and FQNNGV. V was clipped by 1 base and J by 0 bases; unmatched bases: 3. There are 16 residues in the CDR3. The CDR3 nucleotides are TGTGCCAGCAGCTTAGCACAGGGGTCCTCCTACAATGAGCAGTTCTTC. Translating it yields CASSLAQGSSYNEQFF.

The chain joins TRBV18 to TRBJ2-3; 7 positions match TRBD2. This CDR3 comprises 16 residues. The junction had 6 bases not matched to a gene; V was cut back by 1 base and J by 2 bases. Germline V lookup: CDR1 KGHSH, CDR2 LQKENI. For the CDR3, the DNA is TGTGCCAGCTCACCACTGGGAGGGAGGTCCACAGATACGCAGTATTTT. Its protein is CASSPLGGRSTDTQYF.